This TCR beta chain was captured by sequencing in a study of T cells in Graves' hyperthyroidism and ophthalmopathy. Per the germline V gene, CDR1 is MNHNS and CDR2 is SASEGT. This CDR3 contains 14 residues. Trimming cost V 6 bases and J 2 bases, with 11 bases left between them. Patients were aged 18 to 65, had disease duration under 2 months, and had newly diagnosed hyperthyroidism. Lactation, pregnancy, other autoimmune disease or uncontrolled infection excluded patients. Notes on this clonotype: This may be a read error, as it is one base from a much larger clone.

Template material for amplifying TCR beta CDR3 regions consisted of RNA transcripts. A first-round RT-PCR of the TCR CDR3 used the HTBI primer set. TCRdb reprocessed the multiplex PCR reads with MiXCR, giving one entry per CDR3 protein. Altogether roughly 420,000 distinct CDR3 sequences are present, 15% to 19% being singletons, with the ten largest covering approximately 14%. The chain carries TRBV6-1 and TRBJ1-5; no definite D call. The sequencing sample was made of blood. The source of this sequence is a woman aged 18-29 years with Graves' hyperthyroidism. In nucleotides, the CDR3 is TGTGCCAGCAGGCGCCTTGCAGGCAATCAGCCCCAGCATTTT. It translates to CASRRLAGNQPQHF.